These 10 T cell receptor beta chains were all obtained from the same sample, sequenced in a study of PD-1 blockade in classical Hodgkin lymphoma (dated by TCRdb to 2020 to 2022). Explained via the paper, the time point label denotes: cycle 4 day 1 (C4D1), after five to seven weeks of nivolumab. Every trial patient had relapsed following autologous stem cell transplantation, and prior brentuximab vedotin exposure was what differed among cohorts A, B and C. To prepare the library, the immunoSEQ multiplex PCR assay was applied. The immuneACCESS repertoire file appears here via TCRdb, limited to in-frame rearrangements. These files lack a portion of the clones; in checked studies, under half of the deficit traces to unresolved V genes, and the cause of the others is not known. The sample profile shows approximately 24,000 clones; approximately 77% of them were found once. The ten largest account for over 20% of the sample.

The material was peripheral blood mononuclear cells (PBMCs), obtained before the fourth cycle of nivolumab. These TCRs come from a human donor with classical Hodgkin lymphoma.

This clone was seen a few times. This chain uses TRBV5-1 with TRBJ2-2; 14 bases fit TRBD2. Trimming cost V 3 bases and J 4 bases; bases outside gene matches: 5. Per germline, CDR1 SGHRS and CDR2 YFSETQ. The CDR3 length is 17 residues. CDR3 region: CASSSGLAGGITGELFF. In DNA form, the CDR3 reads TGCGCCAGCAGCTCCGGACTAGCGGGAGGAATCACCGGGGAGCTGTTTTTT.

This clone was detected only once. This rearrangement joins TRBV29-1 to TRBJ2-1, with D possibly being TRBD1 (6 bases). V lost 6 bases, J lost 1 base, and 19 bases lay in between. This CDR3 has 16 amino acids. CDR1 SQVTM and CDR2 ANQGSEA come from the germline V gene. This chain's CDR3 is CSVTGWAQGSYNEQFF. In nucleotides, the CDR3 is TGCAGCGTCACCGGCTGGGCCCAGGGGTCCTACAATGAGCAGTTCTTC.

The chain joins TRBV6-4 to TRBJ2-7, with D possibly matching TRBD1 (6 bases). Germline assignment: CDR1 MRHNA and CDR2 SNTAGT. Trimming took 3 bases from V and 0 from J, leaving 21 bases between them. CDR3 length: 18 amino acids. In DNA, the CDR3 is TGTGCCAGCAGTGATCGGAGACAGGTCGCTTGGAGCTCCTACGAGCAGTACTTC. Amino acids: CASSDRRQVAWSSYEQYF.

The chain is built from TRBV6-1 and TRBJ2-1; 10 positions agree with TRBD2. V lost 4 bases and J lost 5; bases outside the gene matches: 8. This CDR3 comprises 16 residues. Germline values: CDR1 MNHNS, CDR2 SASEGT. The CDR3 DNA follows: TGTGCCAGCAGTGGTGGTAGCGGGGGGACTAACAATGAGCAGTTCTTC. It translates to CASSGGSGGTNNEQFF.

This chain links TRBV4-2 with TRBJ2-3; maybe TRBD2 (5 bases). The CDR3 spans 16 residues. Per germline, CDR1 LGHNA and CDR2 YNFKEQ. Trimming took off 1 base at V and 2 bases at J, with 13 bases between the two ends. The CDR3 sequence is CASSQGTAFVTDTQYF. Here the CDR3 DNA reads TGTGCCAGCAGCCAAGGGACTGCCTTTGTCACAGATACGCAGTATTTT.

The chain links TRBV30 to TRBJ1-1; D perhaps matches TRBD1 (5 bases). Deletions cut 0 bases from V and 7 bases from J, with 9 bases between. The CDR3 covers 12 residues. Germline CDR1 GTSNPN, CDR2 SVGIG (reference sequence). The CDR3 DNA follows: TGTGCCTGGAGTGTAGGGGAGGATGAAGCTTTCTTT. Its protein is CAWSVGEDEAFF.

With regard to this clone: No DNA is shown, since the ends of the CDR3 on it are uncertain; the CDR3 is the one TCRdb lists. The chain links TRBV5-1 to TRBJ2-5; the D call TRBD1 from the table was never checked on the DNA. Germline assignment: CDR1 SGHRS and CDR2 YFSETQ. The CDR3 spans 13 residues, counting both ends. CDR3 loop: CASSFGPGETQYF.

This chain links TRBV14 with TRBJ1-6; 8 positions agree with TRBD1. The CDR3 is 17 residues long. Germline CDR1 reads SGHDN; CDR2 reads FVKESK. Trimming removed 4 bases from V and 4 bases from J; junction bases left unmatched: 9. Here the CDR3 reads CASSLAQGDLYNSPLHF. The CDR3 nucleotides are TGTGCCAGCAGCCTAGCACAGGGGGACCTTTATAATTCACCCCTCCACTTT.

The gene calls are TRBV5-1 and TRBJ2-5; D is possibly TRBD2 (6 bases). Trimming shortened V by 1 base and J by 0 bases, and 7 bases separated the two germline ends. The CDR3 is made up of 14 amino acids. Looked up from germline, CDR1 is SGHRS and CDR2 is YFSETQ. Here the CDR3 DNA reads TGCGCCAGCAGCTTGAGGGAGGACCAAGAGACCCAGTACTTC. Amino acid sequence: CASSLREDQETQYF.

The V call is TRBV5-1, the J call TRBJ1-2; TRBD1 matches 9 bases. Germline V gene lookup returns CDR1 SGHRS and CDR2 YFSETQ. The V and J ends lost 4 bases and 5 bases, in that order; junction bases with no gene match: 9. This CDR3 region has 15 residues. The CDR3 DNA follows: TGCGCCAGCAGCCCCCAGACAGGGGGGATGTATGGCTACACCTTC. It translates to CASSPQTGGMYGYTF.